Below are 10 T cell receptor beta chains sequenced from a single sample in a study of blood T cell repertoires in COVID-19. Clones were sequenced by immunoSEQ multiplex PCR, and TCRdb holds only the in-frame ones, with some missing. The sample carries hundreds of thousands of clones, around 90% recorded once. Sequenced: PBMCs or T cells enriched from blood (not recorded which). All receptors derive from a young woman who had recovered from COVID-19.

The chain carries TRBV6-2 or TRBV6-3 and TRBJ1-2; a possible D gene is TRBD1 (5 bases). Trimming left V 0 bases short and J 12 bases short, with 14 bases between. This CDR3 spans 13 amino acids. Germline V CDR1 and CDR2: MNHEY, SVGEGT. The CDR3 here is CASSYSRLQAHTF. DNA of the CDR3: TGTGCCAGCAGTTACTCGAGGTTACAGGCTCACACCTTC.

This chain links TRBV6-5 with TRBJ2-3; 7 bases line up with TRBD1. V was clipped by 6 bases and J by 2 bases; unmatched bases: 5. The V gene's germline CDR1 is MNHEY and CDR2 SVGAGI. The CDR3 covers 14 residues. The CDR3 DNA is TGTGCCAGCAGCTGGGACAGATCCACAGATACGCAGTATTTT. This translates into CASSWDRSTDTQYF.

The J gene is TRBJ1-2, the V gene TRBV3-1 (or the pseudogene TRBV3-2); D gene unclear. The CDR3 contains 14 residues. V lost 9 bases, J lost 7 bases, and 21 bases lay in between. Germline-derived CDR1 and CDR2 are LGHDT and YNNKEL (reference sequence). The CDR3 here is CARPESLLDGGYTF. CDR3 bases: TGTGCCAGACCGGAGTCCCTCCTAGATGGTGGCTACACCTTC.

This clone was counted once. The chain couples TRBV9 to TRBJ1-5, with D unresolved. CDR1 is SGDLS, CDR2 YYNGEE, per germline. The CDR3 sequence is 13 residues long. The V end was cut by 0 bases, the J end by 5 bases, with 6 bases between. CDR3 region: CASSVDAYQPQHF. CDR3 nucleotide sequence: TGTGCCAGCAGCGTAGATGCGTATCAGCCCCAGCATTTT.

This chain uses TRBV28 with TRBJ2-3, with 10 bases aligning to TRBD1. This CDR3 has 19 amino acids. The trim removed 1 base at V and 2 bases at J, leaving 12 bases unmatched. Germline loops: CDR1 MDHEN, CDR2 SYDVKM. Here the CDR3 reads CASSLSAGTGEWDTDTQYF. In DNA form, the CDR3 reads TGTGCCAGCAGTTTATCCGCCGGGACAGGGGAATGGGACACAGATACGCAGTATTTT. Combining the CDR3 with reference TRBV28 and TRBJ2-3 gives the whole variable domain DVKVTQSSRYLVKRTGEKVFLECVQDMDHENMFWYRQDPGLGLRLIYFSYDVKMKEKGDIPEGYSVSREKKERFSLILESASTNQTSMYLCASSLSAGTGEWDTDTQYFGPGTRLTVL.

The chain carries TRBV5-1 and TRBJ2-7, with 7 bases lining up with TRBD2. The germline V gene has CDR1 SGHRS and CDR2 YFSETQ. This CDR3 spans 14 amino acids. The V gene end was trimmed by 4 bases and the J gene end by 5 bases; junction bases not matched to a gene: 9. CDR3 nucleotides: TGCGCCAGCAGCCCCCGGGACTATCAAGACGAGCAGTACTTC. Protein product: CASSPRDYQDEQYF. Supplemented by reference TRBV5-1 and TRBJ2-7, the full variable domain reads KAGVTQTPRYLIKTRGQQVTLSCSPISGHRSVSWYQQTPGQGLQFLFEYFSETQRNKGNFPGRFSGRQFSNSRSEMNVSTLELGDSALYLCASSPRDYQDEQYFGPGTRLTVT.

CDR3 nucleotides: TGTGCCAGCGGCCCAGGGTATAGCAATCAGCCCCAGCATTTT. This codes for CASGPGYSNQPQHF. The chain links TRBV28 to TRBJ1-5; maybe TRBD1 (5 bases). The length of the CDR3 is 14 residues. V was clipped by 8 bases and J by 0 bases, with 11 bases between them. Germline V gene lookup returns CDR1 MDHEN and CDR2 SYDVKM.

V usage is TRBV9 and J usage is TRBJ2-7, with TRBD1 matching over 7 bases. The CDR3 totals 17 residues. Looked up from germline, CDR1 is SGDLS and CDR2 is YYNGEE. The trim removed 0 bases at V and 4 bases at J, leaving 13 bases unmatched. The CDR3 DNA sequence: TGTGCCAGCAGCGTAGGAATCCTCCGGGACAGACCTTACGAGCAGTACTTC. This encodes CASSVGILRDRPYEQYF.

The rearrangement joins TRBV28 to TRBJ1-6, with no clear D. In germline, CDR1 is MDHEN, CDR2 SYDVKM. CDR3 length: 14 amino acids. Trimming removed 1 base at V and 7 bases at J, with 8 bases between. Here the CDR3 reads CASSLFRGNSPLHF. CDR3 bases: TGTGCCAGCAGTTTATTCAGAGGGAATTCACCCCTCCACTTT.

DNA of the CDR3: TGTGCCAGCAGCTTAGATCCCACCGGAGATACGCAGTATTTT. As protein: CASSLDPTGDTQYF. V and J are TRBV11-3 and TRBJ2-3, with D unclear. V was cut by 0 bases and J by 5 bases, with 9 bases left in between. CDR3 length equals 14 residues. Germline V lookup: CDR1 SGHNT, CDR2 YENEEA. Drawing the rest from reference TRBV11-3 and TRBJ2-3, the complete variable domain is EAGVVQSPRYKIIEKKQPVAFWCNPISGHNTLYWYLQNLGQGPELLIRYENEEAVDDSQLPKDRFSAERLKGVDSTLKIQPAELGDSAVYLCASSLDPTGDTQYFGPGTRLTVL.